This note documents a single T cell receptor (beta chain) sequence. What it recognizes is unknown. The data belong to a study of T-cell reconstitution after alpha-beta-depleted transplantation in children. Study observations and caveats: Surviving recipient T cells and intrathymic progenitors accounted for some patients' high TCRbeta diversity at day 60. As was reported, about two months after transplant, alpha-beta T cells came from several hundred expanded graft clones. T-cell counts and diversity at one year following transplant were attributed mainly to newly produced T cells.

A TCRbeta library incorporating unique molecular identifiers was prepared. TCRdb analysed the PCR reads with MiXCR anew, one entry per CDR3 protein. In the table there are just under 350,000 distinct CDR3 sequences, around 15% of which are singletons. Material: PBMCs, mostly from graft donor cells, obtained 360 days after TCRalphabeta/CD19-depleted stem cell transplant. The source is a male patient between 2 and 15 years old who had a stem cell transplant for acute lymphoblastic leukemia, so the T cells may come from the graft donor.

As DNA, the CDR3 is TGTGCCAGCAGCCCTACACTAGCCACAGATACGCAGTATTTT. Its translation is CASSPTLATDTQYF. The chain carries TRBV7-2 and TRBJ2-3; TRBD2 might be the D (6 bases). The ends were cut back, 5 bases at V and 2 bases at J, with 11 bases in the middle. This CDR3 spans 14 amino acids. Germline-derived CDR1 and CDR2 are SGHTA and FQGNSA.